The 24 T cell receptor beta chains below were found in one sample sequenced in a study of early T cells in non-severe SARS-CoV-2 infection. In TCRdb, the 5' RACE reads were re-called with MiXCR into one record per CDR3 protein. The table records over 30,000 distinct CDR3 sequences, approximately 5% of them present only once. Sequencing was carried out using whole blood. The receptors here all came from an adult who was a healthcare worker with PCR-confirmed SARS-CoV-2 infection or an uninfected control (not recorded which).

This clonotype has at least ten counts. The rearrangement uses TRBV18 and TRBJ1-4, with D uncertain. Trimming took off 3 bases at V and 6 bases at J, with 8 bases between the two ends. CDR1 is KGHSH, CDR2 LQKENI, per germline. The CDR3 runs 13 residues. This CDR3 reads CASSPNADEKLFF. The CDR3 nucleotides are TGTGCCAGCTCACCGAATGCTGATGAAAAACTGTTTTTT.

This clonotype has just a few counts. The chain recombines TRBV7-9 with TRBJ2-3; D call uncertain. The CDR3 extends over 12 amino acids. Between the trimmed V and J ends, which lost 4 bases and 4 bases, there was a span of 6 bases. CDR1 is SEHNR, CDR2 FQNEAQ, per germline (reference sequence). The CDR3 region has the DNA TGTGCCAGCAGCTGGATCGCAGATACGCAGTATTTT. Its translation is CASSWIADTQYF.

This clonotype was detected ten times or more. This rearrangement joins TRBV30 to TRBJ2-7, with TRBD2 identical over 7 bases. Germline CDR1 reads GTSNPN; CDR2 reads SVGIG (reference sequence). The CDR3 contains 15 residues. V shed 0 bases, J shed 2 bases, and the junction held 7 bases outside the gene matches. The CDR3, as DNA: TGTGCCTGGAGTGTCTTTCCTAGCGGCGCCTACGAGCAGTACTTC. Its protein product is CAWSVFPSGAYEQYF.

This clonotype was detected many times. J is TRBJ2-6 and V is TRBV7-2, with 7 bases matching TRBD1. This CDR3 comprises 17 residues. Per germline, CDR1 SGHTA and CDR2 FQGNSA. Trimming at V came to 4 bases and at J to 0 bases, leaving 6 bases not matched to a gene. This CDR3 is CASSWAGGRSGANVLTF. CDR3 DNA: TGTGCCAGCAGCTGGGCAGGGGGTCGCTCTGGGGCCAACGTCCTGACTTTC.

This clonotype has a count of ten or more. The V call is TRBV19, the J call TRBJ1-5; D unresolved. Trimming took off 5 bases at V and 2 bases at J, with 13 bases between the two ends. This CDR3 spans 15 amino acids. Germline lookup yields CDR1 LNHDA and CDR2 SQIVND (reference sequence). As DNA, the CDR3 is TGTGCCAGTAGTTCGGACGTGTTTGGCAATCAGCCCCAGCATTTT. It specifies CASSSDVFGNQPQHF.

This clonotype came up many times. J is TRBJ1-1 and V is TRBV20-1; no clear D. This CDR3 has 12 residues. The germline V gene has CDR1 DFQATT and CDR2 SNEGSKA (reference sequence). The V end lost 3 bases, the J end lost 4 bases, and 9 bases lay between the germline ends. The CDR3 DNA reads TGCAGTGCTAGTAGGCCAAGCACTGAAGCTTTCTTT. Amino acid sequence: CSASRPSTEAFF.

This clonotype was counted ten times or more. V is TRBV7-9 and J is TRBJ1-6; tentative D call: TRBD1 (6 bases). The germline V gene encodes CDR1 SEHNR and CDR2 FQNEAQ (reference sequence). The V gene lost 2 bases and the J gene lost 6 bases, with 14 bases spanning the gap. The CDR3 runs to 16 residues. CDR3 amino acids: CASSLTGQILNSPLHF. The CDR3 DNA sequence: TGTGCCAGCAGCTTAACTGGACAGATTCTTAATTCACCCCTCCACTTT. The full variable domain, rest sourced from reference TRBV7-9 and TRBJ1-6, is DTGVSQNPRHKITKRGQNVTFRCDPISEHNRLYWYRQTLGQGPEFLTYFQNEAQLEKSRLLSDRFSAERPKGSFSTLEIQRTEQGDSAMYLCASSLTGQILNSPLHFGNGTRLTVT.

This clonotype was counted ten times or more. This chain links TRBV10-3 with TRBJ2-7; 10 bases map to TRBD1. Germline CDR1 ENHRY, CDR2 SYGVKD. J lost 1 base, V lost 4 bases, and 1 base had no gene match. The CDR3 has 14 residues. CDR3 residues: CAISAGQGSYEQYF. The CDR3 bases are TGTGCCATCAGTGCGGGACAGGGGTCCTACGAGCAGTACTTC.

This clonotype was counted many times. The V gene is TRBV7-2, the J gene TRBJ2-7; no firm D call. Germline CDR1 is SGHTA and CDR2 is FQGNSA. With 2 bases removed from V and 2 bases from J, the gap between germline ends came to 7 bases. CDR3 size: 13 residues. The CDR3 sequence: CASSLWSAYEQYF. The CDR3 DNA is TGTGCCAGCAGCTTATGGAGCGCCTACGAGCAGTACTTC.

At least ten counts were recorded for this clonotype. The CDR3 DNA follows: TGTGCCAGCAGTTCGGACCGAAATTCACCCCTCCACTTT. Translating it yields CASSSDRNSPLHF. The gene calls are TRBV6-5 and TRBJ1-6, with D unclear. The V end was cut by 4 bases, the J end by 7 bases, with 8 bases between. CDR1 and CDR2 (germline): MNHEY, SVGAGI. There are 13 residues in the CDR3.

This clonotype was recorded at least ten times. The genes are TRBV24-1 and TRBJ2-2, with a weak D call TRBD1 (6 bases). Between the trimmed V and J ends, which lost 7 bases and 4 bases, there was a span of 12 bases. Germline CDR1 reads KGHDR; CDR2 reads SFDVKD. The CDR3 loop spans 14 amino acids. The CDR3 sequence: CATRQGRGTGELFF. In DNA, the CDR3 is TGTGCCACCAGACAGGGTAGGGGCACCGGGGAGCTGTTTTTT.

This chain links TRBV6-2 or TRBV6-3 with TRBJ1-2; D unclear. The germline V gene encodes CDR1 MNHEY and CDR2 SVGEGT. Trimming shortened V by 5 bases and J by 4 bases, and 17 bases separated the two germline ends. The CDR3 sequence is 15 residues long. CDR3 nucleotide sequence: TGTGCCAGCAGTCTAGGAAGCCACCGCCTCTATGGCTACACCTTC. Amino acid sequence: CASSLGSHRLYGYTF.

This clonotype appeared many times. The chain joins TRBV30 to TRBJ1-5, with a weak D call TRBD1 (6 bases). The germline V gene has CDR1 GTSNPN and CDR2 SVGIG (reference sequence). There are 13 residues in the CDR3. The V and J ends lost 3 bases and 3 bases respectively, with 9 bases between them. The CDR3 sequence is CAWRPGVNQPQHF. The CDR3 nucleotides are TGTGCCTGGAGGCCAGGGGTCAATCAGCCCCAGCATTTT.

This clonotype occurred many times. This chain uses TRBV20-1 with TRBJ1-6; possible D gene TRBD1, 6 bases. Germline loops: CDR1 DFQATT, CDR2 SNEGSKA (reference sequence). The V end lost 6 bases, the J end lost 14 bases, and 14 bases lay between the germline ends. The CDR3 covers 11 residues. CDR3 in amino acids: CSAQDRTALHF. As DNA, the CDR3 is TGCAGTGCGCAAGACAGGACTGCCCTCCACTTT.

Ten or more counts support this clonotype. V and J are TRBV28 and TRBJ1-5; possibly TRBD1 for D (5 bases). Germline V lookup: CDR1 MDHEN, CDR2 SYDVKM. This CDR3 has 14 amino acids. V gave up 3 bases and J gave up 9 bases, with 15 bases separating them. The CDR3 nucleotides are TGTGCCAGCAGTTTGTCTACTCCAGGGAGGCCCCAGCATTTT. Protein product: CASSLSTPGRPQHF.

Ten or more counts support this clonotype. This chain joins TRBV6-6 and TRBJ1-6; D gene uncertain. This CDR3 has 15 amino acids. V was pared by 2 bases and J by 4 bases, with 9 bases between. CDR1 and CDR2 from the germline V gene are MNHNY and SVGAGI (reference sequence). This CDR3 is CASSYATAYNSPLHF. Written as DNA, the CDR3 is TGTGCCAGCAGTTACGCGACTGCGTATAATTCACCCCTCCACTTT.

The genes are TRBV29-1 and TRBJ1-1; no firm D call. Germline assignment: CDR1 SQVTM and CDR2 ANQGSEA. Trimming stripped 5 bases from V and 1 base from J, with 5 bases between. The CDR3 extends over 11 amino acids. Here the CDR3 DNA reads TGCAGCGTTCCAGGGAACACTGAAGCTTTCTTT. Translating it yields CSVPGNTEAFF.

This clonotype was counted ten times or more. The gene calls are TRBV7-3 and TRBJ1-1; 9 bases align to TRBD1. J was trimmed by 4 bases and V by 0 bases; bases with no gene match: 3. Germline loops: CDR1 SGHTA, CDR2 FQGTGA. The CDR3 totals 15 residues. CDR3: CASSLTTGGSTEAFF. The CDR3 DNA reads TGTGCCAGCAGCTTAACGACAGGGGGGAGCACTGAAGCTTTCTTT.

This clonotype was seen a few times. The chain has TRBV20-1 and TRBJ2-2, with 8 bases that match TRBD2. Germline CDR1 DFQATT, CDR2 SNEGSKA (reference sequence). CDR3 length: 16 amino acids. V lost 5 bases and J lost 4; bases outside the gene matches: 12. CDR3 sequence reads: CSAETGGRRRTGELFF. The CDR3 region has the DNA TGCAGTGCTGAAACGGGAGGGCGGAGGCGCACCGGGGAGCTGTTTTTT.

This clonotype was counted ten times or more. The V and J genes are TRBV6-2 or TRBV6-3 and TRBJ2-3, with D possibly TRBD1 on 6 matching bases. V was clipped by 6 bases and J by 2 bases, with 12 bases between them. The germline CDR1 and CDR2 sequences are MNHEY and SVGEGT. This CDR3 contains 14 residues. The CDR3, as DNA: TGTGCCAGCAGCGGGCAGGGGCCCACAGATACGCAGTATTTT. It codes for CASSGQGPTDTQYF.

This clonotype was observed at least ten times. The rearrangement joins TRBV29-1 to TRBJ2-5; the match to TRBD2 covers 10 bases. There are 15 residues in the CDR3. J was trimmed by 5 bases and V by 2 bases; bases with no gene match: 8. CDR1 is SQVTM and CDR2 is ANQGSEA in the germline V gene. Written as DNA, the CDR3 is TGCAGCGTTGAACGAGCAGCGGGGGGGACGGAGACCCAGTACTTC. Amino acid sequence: CSVERAAGGTETQYF.

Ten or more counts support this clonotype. As DNA, the CDR3 is TGTGCCTGGTCTAAGAGGGTAGGGACTGAAGCTTTCTTT. Encoded protein: CAWSKRVGTEAFF. This chain connects TRBV30 to TRBJ1-1; D unresolved. The CDR3 extends over 13 amino acids. Germline V lookup: CDR1 GTSNPN, CDR2 SVGIG (reference sequence). V lost 5 bases and J lost 5, with 15 bases in between.

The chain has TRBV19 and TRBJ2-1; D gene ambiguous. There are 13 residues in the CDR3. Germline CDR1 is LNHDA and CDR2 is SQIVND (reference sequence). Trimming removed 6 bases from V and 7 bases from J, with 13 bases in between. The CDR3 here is CASSLPPRNEQFF. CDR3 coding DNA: TGTGCCAGTAGCCTTCCCCCTCGAAATGAGCAGTTCTTC. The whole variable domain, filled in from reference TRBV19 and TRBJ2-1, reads DGGITQSPKYLFRKEGQNVTLSCEQNLNHDAMYWYRQDPGQGLRLIYYSQIVNDFQKGDIAEGYSVSREKKESFPLTVTSAQKNPTAFYLCASSLPPRNEQFFGPGTRLTVL.

The CDR3: CASSSQGRVNTGELFF. The DNA for the CDR3 is TGTGCCAGCAGTTCACAGGGGAGGGTGAACACCGGGGAGCTGTTTTTT. The chain uses TRBV28 and TRBJ2-2, with D perhaps being TRBD1 or TRBD2 (7 bases each). V was shortened by 4 bases and J by 1 base, with 13 bases between the two germline ends. The germline V gene has CDR1 MDHEN and CDR2 SYDVKM. This CDR3 spans 16 amino acids.